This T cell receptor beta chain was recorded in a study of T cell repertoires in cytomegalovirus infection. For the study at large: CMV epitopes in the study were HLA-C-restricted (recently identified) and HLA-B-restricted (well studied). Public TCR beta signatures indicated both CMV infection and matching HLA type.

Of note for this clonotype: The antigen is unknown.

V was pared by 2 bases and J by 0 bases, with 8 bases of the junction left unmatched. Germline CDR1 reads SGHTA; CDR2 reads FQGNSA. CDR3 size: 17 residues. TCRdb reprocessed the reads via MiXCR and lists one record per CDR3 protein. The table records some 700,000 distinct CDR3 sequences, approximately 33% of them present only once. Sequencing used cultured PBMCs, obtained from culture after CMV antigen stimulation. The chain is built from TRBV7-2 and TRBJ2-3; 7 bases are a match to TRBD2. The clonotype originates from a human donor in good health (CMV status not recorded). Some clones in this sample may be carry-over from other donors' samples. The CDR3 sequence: CASSLTGLGGSTDTQYF. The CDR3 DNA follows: TGTGCCAGCAGCTTAACGGGACTCGGGGGGAGCACAGATACGCAGTATTTT.